The rows below give T cell receptor beta chains drawn from one sample of a study of blood T cell repertoires in COVID-19. Assay: immunoSEQ multiplex PCR; the TCRdb copy retains only in-frame clones and omits some. The table lists approximately 670,000 clones, approximately 90% of them singletons. Sequencing was carried out using peripheral blood. The source of these receptors is a woman between 18 and 29 years old with acute or convalescent COVID-19. The CDR3 runs from the conserved cysteine through the conserved F or W. The D gene is left open where the match is weak. Rows may omit the clone size; those that give it use once, few, many or a size class.

>NA|TRBV5-1|NA|TRBJ2-3
CASSYSYSTDTQYF
TGCGCCAGCAGTTACAGCTATAGCACAGATACGCAGTATTTT
>NA|TRBV18|NA|TRBJ2-1
CASSPPGAFRWEQFF
TGTGCCAGCTCACCACCGGGGGCCTTCCGTTGGGAGCAGTTCTTC
>few|TRBV5-1|TRBD1|TRBJ1-2
CASSRGTGRNYGYTF
TGCGCCAGCAGCAGGGGGACAGGACGAAACTATGGCTACACCTTC
>NA|TRBV14|TRBD1|TRBJ1-6
CASNPTGEGPLHF
TGTGCCAGCAACCCGACAGGGGAGGGACCCCTCCACTTT
>NA|TRBV18|NA|TRBJ1-5
CASSGGASDGNQPQHF
TGTGCCAGCTCAGGGGGCGCGAGTGACGGCAATCAGCCCCAGCATTTT
>NA|TRBV6-5|NA|TRBJ2-7
CASSRKEGRTYEQYF
TGTGCCAGCAGCCGAAAGGAGGGGAGGACCTACGAGCAGTACTTC
>NA|TRBV5-1|NA|TRBJ1-2
CASSQTVNYGYTF
TGCGCCAGCAGCCAAACAGTAAACTATGGCTACACCTTC
>NA|TRBV30|NA|TRBJ1-3
CAWTRSGNTIYF
TGTGCCTGGACCCGCTCTGGAAACACCATATATTTT
>NA|TRBV20-1|NA|TRBJ2-7
CSASRGGPPSYEQYF
TGCAGTGCTAGTCGGGGAGGCCCTCCAAGCTACGAGCAGTACTTC
>NA|TRBV5-1|TRBD1|TRBJ1-5
CASSAGDRGGNQPQHF
TGCGCCAGCAGCGCAGGGGACAGGGGAGGCAATCAGCCCCAGCATTTT
>NA|TRBV4-2|NA|TRBJ1-1
CASSGKDPRQEAFF
TGTGCCAGCAGCGGTAAAGACCCTCGACAGGAAGCTTTCTTT
>NA|TRBV5-1|NA|TRBJ2-2
CASSLVQRSTGELFF
TGCGCCAGCAGCTTGGTTCAGCGTTCCACCGGGGAGCTGTTTTTT
>NA|TRBV6-5|NA|TRBJ2-1
CASSQTQGTHNEQFF
TGTGCCAGCAGTCAAACCCAGGGTACCCACAATGAGCAGTTCTTC
>NA|TRBV11-3|NA|TRBJ2-3
CASSSPPSDTQYF
TGTGCCAGCAGCTCCCCCCCTTCAGATACGCAGTATTTT
>NA|TRBV7-2|NA|TRBJ2-5
CASSLDWGRVRQETQYF
TGTGCCAGCAGCTTAGATTGGGGCAGGGTTAGGCAAGAGACCCAGTACTTC